The T cell receptor beta chain described here comes from a study of vaccination and CD4 T cells after COVID-19. About the study: Samples taken post-COVID came a median around 100 days after diagnosis, ranging from 35 to 161.

An Oncomine TCR Beta short-read assay was used to sequence the DNA from cultured CD4+ T cells. A single record per CDR3 protein comes from TCRdb applying MiXCR to the PCR reads. The sample includes roughly 18,000 distinct CDR3 sequences, 51% of them seen just once. Documented time point: late sampling 161 to 241 days after vaccination in three convalescent patients. Noted treatment: roughly 10-day PBMC culture with coronavirus spike peptide pools or control peptides (ViraFEST assay). This clonotype was observed a handful of times. Its specificity is not known. This specimen consisted of CD4+ T cells from blood, cultured in vitro, obtained about 7 months after SARS-CoV-2 vaccination. The TCR sequence derives from a human donor who had recovered from COVID-19.

For the CDR3, the DNA is TGTGCCAGTAGTATAACCGGGACAGGGCATCAGCCCCAGCATTTT. This sequence encodes CASSITGTGHQPQHF. V usage is TRBV19 and J usage is TRBJ1-5, with 9 positions matching TRBD1. CDR1 is LNHDA and CDR2 is SQIVND in the germline V gene (reference sequence). V shed 2 bases and J 5 bases; nucleotides not matched to a gene: 4. This CDR3 region has 15 residues.